The clone carrying this T cell receptor beta chain came up a few times. Its antigen is unidentified. cDNA molecules carried unique molecular identifiers, and template switching added a universal primer site. TCRdb used MiXCR to reprocess the 5' RACE reads, holding one entry per CDR3 protein. The profile covers around 1.7 million distinct CDR3 sequences, with less than 35% appearing a single time and approximately 0.25% taken by the ten largest. This record comes from a study of identical twins. Study observations and caveats: Cord blood's abundant beta clonotypes had fewer insertions, unlike memory repertoires. Among out-of-frame alpha sequences shared by twins, low generation probability occurred in excess.

Everyone who gave samples was a healthy Caucasian. The J segment lost 3 bases and the V segment lost 4 bases, leaving 1 base of the junction unmatched. This CDR3 has 13 amino acids. CDR1 and CDR2 (germline): ENHRY, SYGVKD. The sequenced sample was cord blood. This clonotype was obtained from a newborn girl in good health. The V and J genes are TRBV10-3 and TRBJ1-1, with 8 bases that match TRBD1. The DNA of the CDR3 is TGTGCCATCAGTGTGGACAGGGACACTGAAGCTTTCTTT. The encoded protein is CAISVDRDTEAFF.